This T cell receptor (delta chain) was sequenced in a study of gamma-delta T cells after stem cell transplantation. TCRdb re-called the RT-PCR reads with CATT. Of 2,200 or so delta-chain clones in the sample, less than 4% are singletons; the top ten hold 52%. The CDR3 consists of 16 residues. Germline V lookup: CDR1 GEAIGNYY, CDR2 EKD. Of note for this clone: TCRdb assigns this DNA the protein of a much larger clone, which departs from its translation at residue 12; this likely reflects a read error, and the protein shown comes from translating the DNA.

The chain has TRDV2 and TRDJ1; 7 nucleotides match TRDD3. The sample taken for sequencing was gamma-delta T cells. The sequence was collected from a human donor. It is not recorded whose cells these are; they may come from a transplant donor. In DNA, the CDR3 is TGTGCCTGTGACGCTCTGGGGGGGGGGTACACCAATAAACTCATCTTT. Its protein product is CACDALGGGYTNKLIF.